The clone carrying this T cell receptor beta chain was recorded a few times. Its specificity is unknown. This record comes from a study of identical twins. MiXCR, applied by TCRdb to the 5' RACE reads, yields one record per CDR3 protein. This sample carries a few hundred thousand distinct CDR3 sequences, less than 25% of them seen once, and the ten largest clones take just under 3%. Findings and caveats of the study: Modelling approaches yielded underestimates of out-of-frame TCR alpha sharing between monozygotic twins.

Trimming took 0 bases from V and 1 from J, leaving 6 bases between them. Germline assignment: CDR1 GTSNPN and CDR2 SVGIG (reference sequence). The CDR3 runs to 13 residues. These data are also associated with another study on T cells expressing NK-cell markers. That study adds: Obtained from sorted CD3+CD56+NKG2C+, CD3+CD56+NKG2C- and CD3+CD56-NKG2C+ T cells were the TCR beta repertoires. Dominance of the CD3+CD56-NKG2C+ fraction by these clonotypes also held in a handful of donors.

This chain joins TRBV30 and TRBJ1-1; D remains ambiguous. The clonotype was recovered from a woman aged 18-35 years in good health. Material: CD4+ T cells sorted from blood. CDR3 amino acids: CAWSVSRNTEAFF. CDR3 nucleotide sequence: TGTGCCTGGAGTGTAAGCAGGAACACTGAAGCTTTCTTT.